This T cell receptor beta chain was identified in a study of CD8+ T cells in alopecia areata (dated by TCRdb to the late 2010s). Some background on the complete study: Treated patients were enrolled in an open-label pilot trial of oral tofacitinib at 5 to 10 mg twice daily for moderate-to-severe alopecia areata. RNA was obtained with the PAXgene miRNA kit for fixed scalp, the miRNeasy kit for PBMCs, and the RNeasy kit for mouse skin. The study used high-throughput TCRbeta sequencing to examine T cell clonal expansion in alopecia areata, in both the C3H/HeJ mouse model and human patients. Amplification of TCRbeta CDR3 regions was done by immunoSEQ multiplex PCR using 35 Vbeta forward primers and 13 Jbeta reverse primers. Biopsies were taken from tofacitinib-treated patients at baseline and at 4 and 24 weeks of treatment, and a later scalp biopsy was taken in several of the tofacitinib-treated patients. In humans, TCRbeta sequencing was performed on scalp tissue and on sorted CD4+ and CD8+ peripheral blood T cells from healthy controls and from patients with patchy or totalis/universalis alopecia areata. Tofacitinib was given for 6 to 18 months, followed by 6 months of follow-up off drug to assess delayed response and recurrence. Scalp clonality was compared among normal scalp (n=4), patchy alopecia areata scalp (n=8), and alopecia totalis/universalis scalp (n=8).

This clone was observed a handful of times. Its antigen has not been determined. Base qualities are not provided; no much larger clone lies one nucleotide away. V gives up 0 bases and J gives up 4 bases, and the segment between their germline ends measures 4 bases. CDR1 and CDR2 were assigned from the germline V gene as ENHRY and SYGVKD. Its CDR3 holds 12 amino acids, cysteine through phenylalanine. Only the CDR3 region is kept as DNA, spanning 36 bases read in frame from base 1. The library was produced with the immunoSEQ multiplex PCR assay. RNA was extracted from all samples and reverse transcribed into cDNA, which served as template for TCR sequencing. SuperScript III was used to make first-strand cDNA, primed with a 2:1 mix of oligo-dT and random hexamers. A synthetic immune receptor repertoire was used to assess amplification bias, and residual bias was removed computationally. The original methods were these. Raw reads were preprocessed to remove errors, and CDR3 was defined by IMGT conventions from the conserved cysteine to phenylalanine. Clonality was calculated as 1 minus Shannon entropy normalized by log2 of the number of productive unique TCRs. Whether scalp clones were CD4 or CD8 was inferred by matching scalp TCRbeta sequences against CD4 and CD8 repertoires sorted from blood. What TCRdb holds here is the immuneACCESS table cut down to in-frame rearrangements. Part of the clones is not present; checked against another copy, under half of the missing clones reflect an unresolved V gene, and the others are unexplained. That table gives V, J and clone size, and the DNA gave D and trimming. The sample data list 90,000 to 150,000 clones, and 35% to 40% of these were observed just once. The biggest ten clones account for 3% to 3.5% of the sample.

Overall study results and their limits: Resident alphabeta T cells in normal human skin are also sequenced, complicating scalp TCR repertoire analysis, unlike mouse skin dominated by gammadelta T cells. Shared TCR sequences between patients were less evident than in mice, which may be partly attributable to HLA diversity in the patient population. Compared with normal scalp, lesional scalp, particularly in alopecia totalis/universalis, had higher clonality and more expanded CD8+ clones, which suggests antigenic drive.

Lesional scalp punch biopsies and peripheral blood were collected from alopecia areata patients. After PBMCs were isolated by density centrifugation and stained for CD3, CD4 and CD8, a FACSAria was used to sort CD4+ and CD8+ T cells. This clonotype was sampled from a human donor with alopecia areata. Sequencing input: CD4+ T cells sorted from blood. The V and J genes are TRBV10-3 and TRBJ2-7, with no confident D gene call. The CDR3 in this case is CAISESGYEQYF. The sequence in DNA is TGTGCCATCAGTGAGTCGGGGTACGAGCAGTACTTC.